Listed here are 9 T cell receptor beta chains from one sample, sequenced in a study of shared clonotypes between healthy human individuals. Clones were sequenced by immunoSEQ multiplex PCR, and TCRdb holds only the in-frame ones, with some missing. The sample consists of approximately 2.5 million clones, roughly 93% of them appearing once. Sequenced material: naive CD4+ T cells from PBMCs. Subset indicated: CD45RA+ positively selected. These receptors all come from a young man in good health. Some clones in this sample may be carry-over from other donors' samples.

In its sample, this clone was seen a few times. This chain links TRBV6-6 with TRBJ1-1; TRBD1 agrees at 7 bases. The length of the CDR3 is 16 residues. Germline V gene lookup returns CDR1 MNHNY and CDR2 SVGAGI (reference sequence). After removal of 4 bases from V and 1 base from J, the junction contained 9 bases not matched to a gene. The CDR3 protein is CASSWDRTGRNTEAFF. Here the CDR3 DNA reads TGTGCCAGCAGTTGGGACCGGACAGGCCGGAACACTGAAGCTTTCTTT.

The chain employs TRBV4-2 and TRBJ2-5, with no clear D. The CDR3 runs to 11 residues. V shed 0 bases and J shed 7 bases, with 3 bases lying between them. Germline-derived CDR1 and CDR2 are LGHNA and YNFKEQ. The CDR3 bases are TGTGCCAGCAGCCAAGATGTGACCCAGTACTTC. It encodes CASSQDVTQYF.

The rearrangement uses TRBV14 and TRBJ2-3, with TRBD1 matching 9 bases. The germline CDR1 and CDR2 sequences are SGHDN and FVKESK. Germline trimming cut 7 bases from V and 2 bases from J; bases unmatched to any gene: 4. CDR3 length: 14 amino acids. CDR3 coding DNA: TGTGCCAGCACCCGGGACAGGGTCACAGATACGCAGTATTTT. Translating gives CASTRDRVTDTQYF. Combining the CDR3 with reference TRBV14 and TRBJ2-3 gives the whole variable domain EAGVTQFPSHSVIEKGQTVTLRCDPISGHDNLYWYRRVMGKEIKFLLHFVKESKQDESGMPNNRFLAERTGGTYSTLKVQPAELEDSGVYFCASTRDRVTDTQYFGPGTRLTVL.

The J gene is TRBJ2-3, the V gene TRBV10-3; 9 bases are shared with TRBD1. The germline CDR1 and CDR2 sequences are ENHRY and SYGVKD. The CDR3 has 14 amino acids. V lost 5 bases and J lost 3; bases outside the gene matches: 3. The CDR3 sequence is CAISSTGGTDTQYF. The CDR3 DNA reads as TGTGCCATCAGTTCGACAGGGGGGACAGATACGCAGTATTTT.

CDR3 protein: CASSLTSGSVYEQFF. CDR3 DNA: TGTGCCAGCAGCCTCACTAGCGGGAGTGTCTATGAGCAGTTCTTC. The chain employs TRBV7-3 and TRBJ2-1; 11 bases are shared with TRBD2. After removal of 5 bases from V and 8 bases from J, the junction contained 8 bases not matched to a gene. Germline CDR1 reads SGHTA; CDR2 reads FQGTGA. This CDR3 spans 15 amino acids.

V is TRBV7-9 and J is TRBJ2-3; the D gene is possibly TRBD1 (5 bases). CDR3 length equals 15 residues. Germline V CDR1 and CDR2: SEHNR, FQNEAQ (reference sequence). V was cut by 6 bases and J by 2 bases, with 15 bases left in between. In DNA form, the CDR3 reads TGTGCCAGCAGGCGAGACAGTGAACCCACAGATACGCAGTATTTT. Translation: CASRRDSEPTDTQYF.

The rearrangement links TRBV11-2 to TRBJ2-1; TRBD2 matches 14 bases. This CDR3 contains 18 residues. Germline CDR1 and CDR2: SGHAT and FQNNGV. The junction had 6 bases not matched to a gene; V was cut back by 5 bases and J by 0 bases. The CDR3 coding sequence is TGTGCCAGCAGCGGACTAGCGGGAGGAGGGAGCTCCTACAATGAGCAGTTCTTC. It is translated as CASSGLAGGGSSYNEQFF. Filled out from reference TRBV11-2 and TRBJ2-1, the complete variable domain reads EAGVAQSPRYKIIEKRQSVAFWCNPISGHATLYWYQQILGQGPKLLIQFQNNGVVDDSQLPKDRFSAERLKGVDSTLKIQPAKLEDSAVYLCASSGLAGGGSSYNEQFFGPGTRLTVL.

With respect to this clone: Other DNA sequences in the sample encode the same CDR3. The rearrangement links TRBV2 to TRBJ1-2; no clear D. V was shortened by 7 bases and J by 5 bases, with 11 bases between the two germline ends. This CDR3 region has 12 residues. Per germline, CDR1 SNHLY and CDR2 FYNNEI. CDR3: CASMTGAYGYTF. In DNA form, the CDR3 reads TGTGCCAGCATGACCGGTGCTTATGGCTACACCTTC.

This clone was found once. In DNA, the CDR3 is TGTGCCAGCAGCCCCCAGGGCGTCGGTGAAAAACTGTTTTTT. Translating gives CASSPQGVGEKLFF. The chain employs TRBV6-1 and TRBJ1-4, with D possibly matching TRBD1 (5 bases). The CDR3 length is 14 residues. V shed 6 bases and J shed 7 bases, with 15 bases lying between them. Per germline, CDR1 MNHNS and CDR2 SASEGT.